These 12 T cell receptor beta chains share one sample of origin, sequenced in a study of shared clonotypes between healthy human individuals. Some clones are missing from TCRdb's copy, which holds only in-frame ones; the method was immunoSEQ multiplex PCR. The repertoire holds hundreds of thousands of clones, approximately 74% seen once, with about 1.8% in the top ten. Sequencing was performed on memory CD4+ T cells sorted from blood. Subset in this sample: CD45RA-negative fraction. The receptors come from a woman in her twenties or thirties in good health.

This clone showed up just a few times. The rearrangement links TRBV6-5 to TRBJ1-5, with D hard to call. This CDR3 contains 13 residues. CDR1 is MNHEY and CDR2 is SVGAGI in the germline V gene. Trimming left V 4 bases short and J 4 bases short, with 8 bases between. CDR3 protein: CASSLQVNQPQHF. The CDR3 nucleotides read TGTGCCAGCAGTTTACAAGTTAATCAGCCCCAGCATTTT.

In regard to this clone: It may be a read error: a sequence one base away is much more abundant. The same CDR3 is also encoded by other DNA sequences in this sample. V and J are TRBV14 and TRBJ1-1; the D is unclear. Germline CDR1 reads SGHDN; CDR2 reads FVKESK. V was trimmed by 1 base and J by 0 bases, leaving 6 bases between them. This CDR3 is 14 amino acids long. CDR3 sequence (DNA): TGTGCCAGCAGCCAAGCCGGGATGAACACTGAAGCTTTCTTT. It translates to CASSQAGMNTEAFF.

Only a few counts were recorded for this clone. This rearrangement joins TRBV7-6 to TRBJ2-7, with 9 bases fitting TRBD1. This CDR3 has 15 residues. Per germline, CDR1 SGHVS and CDR2 FNYEAQ. V gave up 6 bases and J gave up 6 bases; unmatched junction bases: 12. CDR3 DNA: TGTGCCAGCAGTTTCACAGGGGGCAGGGATTCCGAGCAGTACTTC. It yields the protein CASSFTGGRDSEQYF.

This clone was counted only a few times. A read error likely explains this, since a far larger clone differs by one base. Other DNA sequences in this specimen translate into the identical CDR3. V is TRBV7-9 and J is TRBJ1-1; 8 positions agree with TRBD1. The V gene's germline CDR1 is SEHNR and CDR2 FQNEAQ (reference sequence). V lost 6 bases and J lost 3; bases outside the gene matches: 3. There are 13 residues in the CDR3. In nucleotides, the CDR3 is TGTGCCAGCAGGCAACAGGGGGACACTGAAGCTTTCTTT. Its protein product is CASRQQGDTEAFF.

The V call is TRBV4-1, the J call TRBJ2-5; no firm D call. The CDR3 runs to 15 residues. Germline values: CDR1 MGHRA, CDR2 YSYEKL. V lost 2 bases and J lost 0, with 10 bases in between. The CDR3, as DNA: TGCGCCAGCAGCCAACGGTTCGAGTACCAAGAGACCCAGTACTTC. It specifies CASSQRFEYQETQYF.

V is TRBV7-9 and J is TRBJ2-3; D unclear. Germline V CDR1 and CDR2: SEHNR, FQNEAQ (reference sequence). CDR3 size: 13 residues. Trimming took 5 bases from V and 4 from J, leaving 10 bases between them. This CDR3 is CASSRLLSDTQYF. The CDR3 region has the DNA TGTGCCAGCAGCCGGCTACTGTCAGATACGCAGTATTTT.

The genes are TRBV6-1 and TRBJ2-3, with unresolved D. CDR1 is MNHNS, CDR2 SASEGT, per germline. CDR3 length equals 13 residues. The germline V and J ends were trimmed by 7 bases and 0 bases, with 8 bases remaining between them. The CDR3 loop is CASKPGSTDTQYF. As DNA, the CDR3 is TGTGCCAGCAAACCGGGTAGCACAGATACGCAGTATTTT.

The chain has TRBV11-2 and TRBJ2-7; 7 bases align to TRBD2. Germline V gene lookup returns CDR1 SGHAT and CDR2 FQNNGV. J was trimmed by 4 bases and V by 2 bases; bases with no gene match: 8. The CDR3 contains 15 residues. The CDR3 protein is CASSLFGGSRYEQYF. The CDR3 DNA sequence: TGTGCCAGCAGCTTATTCGGCGGGAGCAGGTACGAGCAGTACTTC.

In this sample, this clone turned up a few times. The chain joins TRBV7-9 to TRBJ2-1, with D unresolved. Germline CDR1 reads SEHNR; CDR2 reads FQNEAQ (reference sequence). This CDR3 region has 14 residues. Trimming cost V 5 bases and J 6 bases, with 14 bases left between them. The DNA for the CDR3 is TGTGCCAGCAGCCCACAAACAGCGTCCAATGAGCAGTTCTTC. This codes for CASSPQTASNEQFF.

A word on this clone: Mismatch with germline at one junction end may stem from a read error. The chain links TRBV18 to TRBJ1-1; 7 bases are shared with TRBD1. Germline lookup yields CDR1 KGHSH and CDR2 LQKENI. This CDR3 is 14 amino acids long. The CDR3 loop reads CASSPLQGNAEAFF. The CDR3 nucleotides are TGTGCCAGCTCACCACTACAGGGGAACGCTGAAGCTTTCTTT.

The chain combines TRBV27 with TRBJ2-7; either TRBD1 or TRBD2 may supply D (5 bases each). The length of the CDR3 is 13 residues. Germline V gives CDR1 MNHEY, CDR2 SMNVEV (reference sequence). The V gene lost 3 bases and the J gene lost 5 bases, with 11 bases spanning the gap. CDR3 loop: CASSLGRRDEQYF. CDR3 nucleotides: TGTGCCAGCAGTTTGGGGCGGCGGGACGAGCAGTACTTC.

With respect to this clone: A read error is possible here, since a much larger clone lies one base away. This same CDR3 is encoded by further DNA sequences in the sample. Here the CDR3 reads CASSTQRDTEAFF. The CDR3 bases are TGTGCCAGCAGCACGCAAAGGGACACTGAAGCTTTCTTT. The gene calls are TRBV7-6 and TRBJ1-1; D not certain. The V end was cut by 5 bases, the J end by 3 bases, with 10 bases between. Germline CDR1 is SGHVS and CDR2 is FNYEAQ. The CDR3 is made up of 13 amino acids.